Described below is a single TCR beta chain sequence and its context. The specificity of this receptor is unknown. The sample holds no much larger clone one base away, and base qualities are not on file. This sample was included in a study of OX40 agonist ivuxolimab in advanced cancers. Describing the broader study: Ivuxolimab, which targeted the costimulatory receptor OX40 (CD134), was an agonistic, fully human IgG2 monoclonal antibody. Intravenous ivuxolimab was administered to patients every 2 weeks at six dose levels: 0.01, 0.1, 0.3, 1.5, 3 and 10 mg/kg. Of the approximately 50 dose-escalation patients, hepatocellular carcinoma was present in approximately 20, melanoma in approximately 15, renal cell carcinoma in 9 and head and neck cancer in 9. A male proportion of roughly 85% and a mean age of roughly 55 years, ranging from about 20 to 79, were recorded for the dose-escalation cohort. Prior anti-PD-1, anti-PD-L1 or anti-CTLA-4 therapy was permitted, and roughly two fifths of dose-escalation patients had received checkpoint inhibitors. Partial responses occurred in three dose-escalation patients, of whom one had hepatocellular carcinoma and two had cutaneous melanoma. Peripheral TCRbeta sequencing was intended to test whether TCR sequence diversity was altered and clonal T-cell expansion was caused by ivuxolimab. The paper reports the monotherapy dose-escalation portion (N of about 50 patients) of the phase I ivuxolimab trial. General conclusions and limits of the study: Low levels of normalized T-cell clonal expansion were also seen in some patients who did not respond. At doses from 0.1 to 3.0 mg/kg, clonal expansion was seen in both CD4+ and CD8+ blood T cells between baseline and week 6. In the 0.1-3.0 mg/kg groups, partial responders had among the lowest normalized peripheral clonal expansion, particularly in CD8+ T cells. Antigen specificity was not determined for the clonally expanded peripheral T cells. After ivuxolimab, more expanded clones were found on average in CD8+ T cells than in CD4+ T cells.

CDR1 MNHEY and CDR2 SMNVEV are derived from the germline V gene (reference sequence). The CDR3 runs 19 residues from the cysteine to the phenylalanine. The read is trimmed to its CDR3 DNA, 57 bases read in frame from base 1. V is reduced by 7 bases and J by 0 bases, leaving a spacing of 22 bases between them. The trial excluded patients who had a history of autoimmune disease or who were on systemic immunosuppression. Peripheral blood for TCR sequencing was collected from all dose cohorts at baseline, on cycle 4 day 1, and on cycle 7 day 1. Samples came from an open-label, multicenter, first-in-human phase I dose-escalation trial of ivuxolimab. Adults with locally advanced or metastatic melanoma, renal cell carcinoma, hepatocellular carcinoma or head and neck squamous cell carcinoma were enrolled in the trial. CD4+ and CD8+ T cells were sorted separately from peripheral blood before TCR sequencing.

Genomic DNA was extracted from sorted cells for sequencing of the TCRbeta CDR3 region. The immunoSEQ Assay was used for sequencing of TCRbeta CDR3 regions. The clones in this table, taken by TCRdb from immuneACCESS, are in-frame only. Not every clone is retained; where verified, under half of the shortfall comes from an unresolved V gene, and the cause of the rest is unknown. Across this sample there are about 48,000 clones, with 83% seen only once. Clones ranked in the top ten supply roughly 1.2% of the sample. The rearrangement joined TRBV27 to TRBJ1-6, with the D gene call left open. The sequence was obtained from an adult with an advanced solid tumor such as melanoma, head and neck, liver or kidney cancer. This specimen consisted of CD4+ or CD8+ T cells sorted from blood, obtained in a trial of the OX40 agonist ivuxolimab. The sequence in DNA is TGTGCCAGCACCTCTTCTCCGGGGATTTTAAGCTCCTATAATTCACCCCTCCACTTT. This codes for CASTSSPGILSSYNSPLHF.